Listed here are 8 T cell receptor beta chains from one sample, sequenced in a study of metastatic and nonmetastatic thyroid tumors (dated by TCRdb to 2018 to 2021). Receptor amplification or capture employed PCR. Sequencing relied on an Illumina HiSeq 4000. TCRdb reworked the public reads: Q25 trimming with fastp, MiXCR clone assembly, productive beta chains retained. This sample lists fewer than 12,000 clones; 25% to 30% were detected once. The ten biggest clones cover over 9.5% of the sample. No patient had received any treatment before thyroid surgery. Sequenced input: tumor tissue. Receptors were obtained from a male donor with papillary thyroid cancer or a benign thyroid nodule (not recorded which). Some clones in this sample may be carry-over from other donors' samples.

This chain links TRBV30 with TRBJ1-2; D ambiguous. The germline V and J ends were trimmed by 2 bases and 8 bases, with 9 bases remaining between them. The CDR3 loop spans 11 amino acids. The germline V gene encodes CDR1 GTSNPN and CDR2 SVGIG (reference sequence). The CDR3 reads CAWSNLGGYTF. The CDR3 DNA sequence: TGTGCCTGGAGTAACCTAGGGGGCTACACCTTC.

This clone has ten or more counts. Other nucleotide sequences in the sample specify the same CDR3. The DNA for the CDR3 is TGTGCCAGCAGCGTAGCTATGGGGACAGGGTATACAGAGACCCAGTACTTC. This encodes CASSVAMGTGYTETQYF. The chain joins TRBV9 to TRBJ2-5, with 9 bases that match TRBD1. This CDR3 is built from 17 residues. Unmatched junction bases numbered 10, after V lost 0 bases and J lost 4 bases. Germline assignment: CDR1 SGDLS and CDR2 YYNGEE.

This clone was recorded a few times. V gene TRBV10-1 combines with J gene TRBJ1-1, with 7 nucleotides matching TRBD1. The junction had 8 bases not matched to a gene; V was cut back by 6 bases and J by 1 base. Per germline, CDR1 WNHNN and CDR2 SYGVQD (reference sequence). The CDR3 contains 15 residues. CDR3 sequence (DNA): TGCGCCAGCAGAGGCTTACAGGGGAGGAACACTGAAGCTTTCTTT. Translation gives CASRGLQGRNTEAFF.

In this sample, this clone turned up a few times. The chain employs TRBV6-1 and TRBJ1-3; maybe TRBD1 (5 bases). Germline V gene lookup returns CDR1 MNHNS and CDR2 SASEGT. V was clipped by 0 bases and J by 3 bases, with 9 bases between them. The CDR3 loop spans 15 amino acids. Here the CDR3 reads CASSEARGGGNTIYF. The CDR3 DNA reads TGTGCCAGCAGTGAAGCGCGTGGGGGTGGAAACACCATATATTTT.

This clone is categorized as medium-sized. V and J are TRBV27 and TRBJ1-6; no reliable D call. The CDR3 length is 15 residues. Trimming took off 6 bases at V and 5 bases at J, with 14 bases between the two ends. The germline V gene has CDR1 MNHEY and CDR2 SMNVEV (reference sequence). CDR3 residues: CASRPGSRNNSPLHF. The CDR3 region has the DNA TGTGCCAGCAGACCCGGATCCAGGAATAATTCACCCCTCCACTTT.

The chain joins TRBV28 to TRBJ2-1; D possibly corresponds to TRBD2 (6 bases). V was pared by 6 bases and J by 8 bases, with 11 bases between. The CDR3 sequence is 12 residues long. Germline assignment: CDR1 MDHEN and CDR2 SYDVKM. This CDR3 is CASRPSGYEQFF. The DNA for the CDR3 is TGTGCCAGCAGACCAAGCGGGTATGAGCAGTTCTTC.

V gene TRBV11-2 combines with J gene TRBJ1-1; the D is unclear. This CDR3 comprises 17 residues. Looked up from germline, CDR1 is SGHAT and CDR2 is FQNNGV. Trimming shortened V by 1 base and J by 2 bases, and 17 bases separated the two germline ends. This CDR3 is CASSLGGRERRNTEAFF. The CDR3 DNA reads TGTGCCAGCAGCTTAGGTGGGAGAGAGAGGCGAAACACTGAAGCTTTCTTT. Variable domain in full (rest from reference TRBV11-2 and TRBJ1-1): EAGVAQSPRYKIIEKRQSVAFWCNPISGHATLYWYQQILGQGPKLLIQFQNNGVVDDSQLPKDRFSAERLKGVDSTLKIQPAKLEDSAVYLCASSLGGRERRNTEAFFGQGTRLTVV.

The genes are TRBV14 and TRBJ1-2; D remains unclear. The CDR3 length is 19 residues. Germline CDR1 is SGHDN and CDR2 is FVKESK. The V gene lost 1 base and the J gene lost 0 bases, with 21 bases spanning the gap. CDR3 in amino acids: CASSQGVRVASSANYGYTF. The CDR3 region has the DNA TGTGCCAGCAGCCAAGGGGTGCGGGTCGCCTCTTCAGCTAACTATGGCTACACCTTC.